This T cell receptor beta chain was found in a study of beta chain features in type 1 diabetes. Study results and caveats: Among patients with Type 1 diabetes, TCRB CDR3s were moderately but significantly shorter in every one of the four CD4+ subsets.

The entirety of the isolated RNA underwent reverse transcription, so expressed TCRB transcripts were sequenced. Libraries were prepared by immunoSEQ multiplex PCR; TCRdb keeps only in-frame clonotypes and omits some of them. Of around 350,000 clones listed, roughly 12% were seen once; the top ten hold about 0.017%. This clone was seen only a few times. Its antigen is undetermined. Isolation of CD4+ naive, central memory, regulatory and stem cell-like memory cells was achieved by sorting via CD45RO/CCR7/CD25/CD127/CD95/CD27. Input material: naive CD4+ T cells from blood. The origin of this receptor is a man aged 18 to 29 in good health.

CDR3 nucleotides: TGTGCCAGCAGTTACCGTAACGAGCAGTACTTC. Residues: CASSYRNEQYF. The chain employs TRBV6-6 and TRBJ2-7; D is undetermined. The CDR3 has 11 amino acids. Germline assignment: CDR1 MNHNY and CDR2 SVGAGI (reference sequence). V was clipped by 2 bases and J by 5 bases, with 4 bases between them.